The next 5 T cell receptor beta chains were all read from a single sample in a study of blood T cell repertoires in COVID-19. Sequencing was performed with immunoSEQ multiplex PCR; in TCRdb, only in-frame clones are kept and a portion is missing. This table has under 300,000 clones, 79% appearing once. Sequenced sample: peripheral blood. The source of these receptors is a woman aged 40 to 50 with active or convalescent COVID-19.

The V gene is TRBV5-6, the J gene TRBJ2-7, with 9 bases lining up with TRBD1. Trimming cost V 3 bases and J 3 bases; bases outside gene matches: 4. The CDR3 consists of 14 residues. Germline-derived CDR1 and CDR2 are SGHDT and YYEEEE. The CDR3 bases are TGTGCCAGCAGCTGGGGACAGGGTCACTACGAGCAGTACTTC. Its translation: CASSWGQGHYEQYF.

This clone has just a few counts. The rearrangement joins TRBV20-1 to TRBJ1-2; no reliable D call. The CDR3 extends over 12 amino acids. Trimming took off 3 bases at V and 4 bases at J, with 9 bases between the two ends. Germline loops: CDR1 DFQATT, CDR2 SNEGSKA (reference sequence). CDR3 region: CSASVSGYGYTF. The CDR3 DNA reads as TGCAGTGCTAGTGTTTCGGGCTATGGCTACACCTTC.

The chain couples TRBV18 to TRBJ1-5; possibly TRBD1 for D (6 bases). Germline V lookup: CDR1 KGHSH, CDR2 LQKENI. There are 15 residues in the CDR3. Trimming shortened V by 5 bases and J by 3 bases, and 14 bases separated the two germline ends. The CDR3 protein is CASSSQDSANQPQHF. DNA of the CDR3: TGTGCCAGCTCATCTCAGGACAGTGCCAATCAGCCCCAGCATTTT.

To note about this clone: This sample includes further DNA sequences coding for the same CDR3. The chain uses TRBV7-9 and TRBJ1-3; the D gene is possibly TRBD1 (5 bases). Germline CDR1 reads SEHNR; CDR2 reads FQNEAQ (reference sequence). This CDR3 has 14 residues. V was cut by 1 base and J by 2 bases, with 6 bases left in between. In nucleotides, the CDR3 is TGTGCCAGCAGCTTAGGGGGCCCTGGAAACACCATATATTTT. The encoded protein is CASSLGGPGNTIYF.

The V and J genes are TRBV18 and TRBJ1-5; TRBD1 matches at 7 bases. The V segment lost 3 bases and the J segment 9 bases; nucleotides outside the gene matches: 8. The CDR3 has 14 residues. Germline V lookup: CDR1 KGHSH, CDR2 LQKENI. The CDR3 spells CASSPDRQGPPQHF. CDR3 bases: TGTGCCAGCTCACCGGACAGGCAAGGGCCGCCCCAGCATTTT.